Listed here are 21 T cell receptor beta chains from one sample, sequenced in a study of Tregs in tolerant kidney transplant recipients. The repertoire was sequenced with immunoSEQ multiplex PCR; TCRdb's copy has only in-frame clones and lacks some. The repertoire holds around 78,000 clones, 91% seen once, with roughly 0.35% in the top ten. Here the sequenced sample was Tregs from blood, taken before the transplant. The receptor source for this set is a human donor who received a combined kidney and bone marrow transplant.

The chain is built from TRBV5-1 and TRBJ1-3; the match to TRBD1 covers 7 bases. This CDR3 spans 14 amino acids. Losses at the gene ends were 5 bases for V and 2 bases for J; bases not matched to a gene: 4. Germline V gene lookup returns CDR1 SGHRS and CDR2 YFSETQ. The CDR3 protein is CASRQGKAGNTIYF. CDR3 nucleotides: TGCGCCAGCAGACAGGGGAAGGCTGGAAACACCATATATTTT. Full variable domain (missing parts from reference TRBV5-1 and TRBJ1-3): KAGVTQTPRYLIKTRGQQVTLSCSPISGHRSVSWYQQTPGQGLQFLFEYFSETQRNKGNFPGRFSGRQFSNSRSEMNVSTLELGDSALYLCASRQGKAGNTIYFGEGSWLTVV.

The chain joins TRBV5-8 to TRBJ2-6, with 7 bases fitting TRBD1. Trimming took 0 bases from V and 12 from J; bases not matched to a gene: 6. Germline loops: CDR1 SGHTS, CDR2 YDEGEE. The CDR3 runs to 14 residues. The CDR3 here is CASSLGGGFSVLTF. CDR3 coding DNA: TGTGCCAGCAGCTTGGGAGGGGGCTTCAGCGTCCTGACTTTC.

This rearrangement joins TRBV28 to TRBJ2-2, with D unresolved. This CDR3 is 16 amino acids long. In germline, CDR1 is MDHEN, CDR2 SYDVKM. V lost 1 base and J lost 1, with 10 bases in between. CDR3 sequence (DNA): TGTGCCAGCAGTTTATTCCCCAGGTTGAACACCGGGGAGCTGTTTTTT. This codes for CASSLFPRLNTGELFF.

This chain joins TRBV5-1 and TRBJ2-7, with a possible D match to TRBD2 (5 bases). V was shortened by 0 bases and J by 6 bases, with 16 bases between the two germline ends. In germline, CDR1 is SGHRS, CDR2 YFSETQ. The CDR3 consists of 15 residues. The CDR3 sequence: CASSLAVGSVIEQYF. CDR3 bases: TGCGCCAGCAGCTTGGCCGTGGGGAGTGTCATCGAGCAGTACTTC.

The chain has TRBV6-1 and TRBJ1-5, with 9 positions matching TRBD1. The CDR3 totals 16 residues. Germline CDR1 reads MNHNS; CDR2 reads SASEGT. The trim removed 4 bases at V and 3 bases at J, leaving 7 bases unmatched. The DNA of the CDR3 is TGTGCCAGCAGTGCCCTCGGGACAGGGAACAATCAGCCCCAGCATTTT. Protein sequence: CASSALGTGNNQPQHF.

The V call is TRBV5-1, the J call TRBJ1-1; D call uncertain. The germline V and J ends were trimmed by 4 bases and 1 base, with 8 bases remaining between them. Germline loops: CDR1 SGHRS, CDR2 YFSETQ. The CDR3 length is 13 residues. CDR3 nucleotides: TGCGCCAGCAGCGTCAAACCGAACACTGAAGCTTTCTTT. Translated, it gives CASSVKPNTEAFF.

V is TRBV10-3 and J is TRBJ2-7; 9 bases are a match to TRBD1. CDR1 ENHRY and CDR2 SYGVKD come from the germline V gene. V shed 3 bases and J 3 bases; nucleotides not matched to a gene: 6. The CDR3 runs to 15 residues. For the CDR3, the DNA is TGTGCCATCAGTGACCCGGGACAGGGCGGCTACGAGCAGTACTTC. It yields the protein CAISDPGQGGYEQYF.

The chain employs TRBV6-1 and TRBJ1-1; 7 bases line up with TRBD1. The germline V gene encodes CDR1 MNHNS and CDR2 SASEGT. CDR3 size: 13 residues. Trimming removed 6 bases from V and 4 bases from J; junction bases left unmatched: 5. The CDR3 region has the DNA TGTGCCAGCAGGGGCGACAGGGCCACTGAAGCTTTCTTT. Its protein product is CASRGDRATEAFF.

The chain joins TRBV11-1 to TRBJ2-1; D might be TRBD2 (6 bases). CDR1 and CDR2 (germline): SGHAT, FQDESV (reference sequence). The CDR3 loop spans 15 amino acids. Trimming took 5 bases from V and 0 from J, leaving 11 bases between them. The CDR3: CASSTSGYSYNEQFF. The CDR3 DNA is TGTGCCAGCAGCACCAGCGGGTACTCCTACAATGAGCAGTTCTTC.

V is TRBV30 and J is TRBJ1-4; TRBD1 aligns across 7 bases. The germline V gene encodes CDR1 GTSNPN and CDR2 SVGIG (reference sequence). This CDR3 region has 17 residues. After removal of 8 bases from V and 3 bases from J, the junction contained 18 bases not matched to a gene. CDR3 sequence reads: CAGLTGSVFEANEKLFF. The CDR3 region has the DNA TGTGCCGGTTTGACAGGGTCGGTTTTTGAGGCTAATGAAAAACTGTTTTTT.

The chain's CDR3 is CASSGTPGQGRRETQYF. Written as DNA, the CDR3 is TGTGCCAGCAGTGGGACCCCGGGACAGGGGAGGAGGGAGACCCAGTACTTC. This chain links TRBV25-1 with TRBJ2-5; 10 positions match TRBD1. Germline assignment: CDR1 MGHDK and CDR2 SYGVNS. The CDR3 totals 17 residues. V shed 4 bases and J 5 bases; nucleotides not matched to a gene: 13.

The chain links TRBV6-6 to TRBJ2-5; D remains unclear. The V and J ends lost 5 bases and 11 bases respectively, with 24 bases between them. The CDR3 extends over 15 amino acids. CDR1 is MNHNY and CDR2 is SVGAGI in the germline V gene (reference sequence). The CDR3 bases are TGTGCCAGCAGTAAGCCGGGCCCGAGCTCCTACGGGCAGTACTTC. It is translated as CASSKPGPSSYGQYF.

This sequence joins TRBV28 and TRBJ2-7, with 8 bases aligning to TRBD2. This CDR3 is built from 15 residues. V lost 4 bases, J lost 3 bases, and 8 bases stayed unmatched. Germline CDR1 reads MDHEN; CDR2 reads SYDVKM. CDR3: CASSYGGTRFYEQYF. The CDR3 bases are TGTGCCAGCAGTTACGGCGGGACTAGGTTCTACGAGCAGTACTTC.

The table lists this clone with a count of one. This sequence joins TRBV5-5 and TRBJ2-7; D perhaps matches TRBD1 (5 bases). The V end lost 1 base, the J end lost 2 bases, and 7 bases lay between the germline ends. The CDR3 is made up of 13 amino acids. Germline V gene sequence: CDR1 SGHKS, CDR2 YYEKEE (reference sequence). The CDR3 region is CASSLQGTYEQYF. The CDR3 coding sequence is TGTGCCAGCAGCTTGCAGGGAACCTACGAGCAGTACTTC. Variable domain in full (rest from reference TRBV5-5 and TRBJ2-7): DAGVTQSPTHLIKTRGQQVTLRCSPISGHKSVSWYQQVLGQGPQFIFQYYEKEERGRGNFPDRFSARQFPNYSSELNVNALLLGDSALYLCASSLQGTYEQYFGPGTRLTVT.

V usage is TRBV29-1 and J usage is TRBJ2-5, with D possibly TRBD2 on 7 matching bases. Trimming cost V 4 bases and J 4 bases, with 16 bases left between them. This CDR3 comprises 14 residues. Germline CDR1 SQVTM, CDR2 ANQGSEA. The DNA for the CDR3 is TGCAGCGTTGGGGTTGGGAGGGGGGCAGAGACCCAGTACTTC. Residues: CSVGVGRGAETQYF.

J is TRBJ2-1 and V is TRBV7-9; TRBD2 aligns across 16 bases. The CDR3 spans 16 residues. V was clipped by 5 bases and J by 12 bases; unmatched bases: 10. Germline V gene sequence: CDR1 SEHNR, CDR2 FQNEAQ (reference sequence). The CDR3 here is CASSPLGLAGGLGQFF. Written as DNA, the CDR3 is TGTGCCAGCAGCCCCTTGGGACTAGCGGGAGGGCTAGGGCAGTTCTTC.

The DNA of the CDR3 is TGCAGCGTTGCAGGACGGGGTGACACTGAAGCTTTCTTT. It encodes CSVAGRGDTEAFF. V usage is TRBV29-1 and J usage is TRBJ1-1; no firm D call. The CDR3 loop spans 13 amino acids. CDR1 and CDR2 (germline): SQVTM, ANQGSEA. The V end lost 4 bases, the J end lost 3 bases, and 12 bases lay between the germline ends.

The genes are TRBV6-1 and TRBJ2-5; D is ambiguous. The germline CDR1 and CDR2 sequences are MNHNS and SASEGT. This CDR3 is built from 13 residues. Trimming pared 7 bases from V and 6 bases from J, leaving 15 bases between. The CDR3 spells CASKESHSQTQYF. The CDR3 bases are TGTGCCAGCAAGGAAAGCCACAGCCAGACCCAGTACTTC.

This rearrangement joins TRBV11-2 to TRBJ2-7, with 7 bases identical to TRBD1. Trimming took 5 bases from V and 12 from J; bases not matched to a gene: 13. The CDR3 length is 13 residues. Germline V CDR1 and CDR2: SGHAT, FQNNGV. CDR3 amino acids: CASSPSGQERRYF. CDR3 sequence (DNA): TGTGCCAGCAGCCCATCCGGACAGGAAAGGAGGTACTTC.

The V and J genes are TRBV18 and TRBJ2-1; 9 positions agree with TRBD1. Per the germline V gene, CDR1 is KGHSH and CDR2 is LQKENI. The length of the CDR3 is 15 residues. The V segment lost 2 bases and the J segment 4 bases; nucleotides outside the gene matches: 3. The CDR3 coding sequence is TGTGCCAGCTCACCAACCGGACAGGGGTACAATGAGCAGTTCTTC. It codes for CASSPTGQGYNEQFF.

The chain joins TRBV7-2 to TRBJ1-2, with D hard to call. The CDR3 length is 15 residues. V was clipped by 1 base and J by 0 bases, with 9 bases between them. CDR1 and CDR2 from the germline V gene are SGHTA and FQGNSA. This CDR3 reads CASSLGQQTNYGYTF. The CDR3 DNA reads TGTGCCAGCAGCTTAGGCCAGCAGACTAACTATGGCTACACCTTC.